This passage covers 25 T cell receptor beta chains from one sample sequenced in a study of OX40 agonist ivuxolimab in advanced cancers. TCRdb keeps only in-frame clones here, not all; method: immunoSEQ multiplex PCR. The table lists roughly 60,000 clones, 91% of them singletons, with around 2% in the top ten. Sequenced material: CD4+ or CD8+ T cells sorted from blood, taken in a trial of the OX40 agonist ivuxolimab. The receptors were sampled from an adult with an advanced solid tumor such as melanoma, head and neck, liver or kidney cancer.

The sample holds a few counts of this clone. This chain uses TRBV7-2 with TRBJ1-6, with TRBD1 as a possible D gene (6 bases). The ends were cut back, 1 base at V and 10 bases at J, with 11 bases in the middle. The CDR3 has 14 residues. Germline-derived CDR1 and CDR2 are SGHTA and FQGNSA. The CDR3 sequence is CASSLGPQGSPLHF. CDR3 bases: TGTGCCAGCAGCTTAGGCCCACAGGGCTCACCCCTCCACTTT.

The count of this clone is one. The CDR3 nucleotides are TGTGCCAGCAGCTTTAGCGGGGTGGTAGGGTACGAGCAGTACTTC. Translation: CASSFSGVVGYEQYF. The chain joins TRBV7-9 to TRBJ2-7; 8 bases agree with TRBD2. The CDR3 contains 15 residues. Germline CDR1 SEHNR, CDR2 FQNEAQ (reference sequence). The V segment lost 3 bases and the J segment 4 bases; nucleotides outside the gene matches: 8. The full variable domain, completed using reference TRBV7-9 and TRBJ2-7, is DTGVSQNPRHKITKRGQNVTFRCDPISEHNRLYWYRQTLGQGPEFLTYFQNEAQLEKSRLLSDRFSAERPKGSFSTLEIQRTEQGDSAMYLCASSFSGVVGYEQYFGPGTRLTVT.

This sequence joins TRBV7-8 and TRBJ2-1; maybe TRBD2 (6 bases). V was shortened by 5 bases and J by 0 bases, with 11 bases between the two germline ends. Germline V gene lookup returns CDR1 SGHVS and CDR2 FQNEAQ. There are 15 residues in the CDR3. This chain's CDR3 is CASSPRDFSYNEQFF. The CDR3 DNA reads TGTGCCAGCAGCCCCCGGGACTTCTCCTACAATGAGCAGTTCTTC.

This clone has only a few counts. The genes are TRBV11-2 and TRBJ1-1, with unresolved D. This CDR3 is 13 amino acids long. Trimming took 5 bases from V and 5 from J, leaving 12 bases between them. CDR1 SGHAT and CDR2 FQNNGV come from the germline V gene. As DNA, the CDR3 is TGTGCCAGCAGCGCGATGGTTGGGACTGAAGCTTTCTTT. Its translation: CASSAMVGTEAFF.

The chain has TRBV15 and TRBJ2-5; D unresolved. V gave up 0 bases and J gave up 4 bases, with 6 bases separating them. CDR1 and CDR2 from the germline V gene are LNHNV and YYDKDF (reference sequence). This CDR3 comprises 13 residues. The CDR3 bases are TGTGCCACCAGCAGAGATCTAGTAGAGACCCAGTACTTC. Protein product: CATSRDLVETQYF.

The chain has TRBV5-4 and TRBJ1-2, with 8 bases identical to TRBD1. Looked up from germline, CDR1 is SGHNT and CDR2 is YYREEE (reference sequence). CDR3 length: 17 residues. With 2 bases clipped from V and 0 bases from J, the junction kept 9 bases outside the gene matches. CDR3 nucleotides: TGTGCCAGCAGCTTCGGACAGGGCACGAACCCTAACTATGGCTACACCTTC. Amino acid sequence: CASSFGQGTNPNYGYTF.

This clone has only one observation. The chain uses TRBV27 and TRBJ2-2, with D maybe TRBD2 (6 bases). This CDR3 spans 14 amino acids. V shed 7 bases and J shed 3 bases, with 12 bases lying between them. Germline values: CDR1 MNHEY, CDR2 SMNVEV (reference sequence). The CDR3, as DNA: TGTGCCAGCACCGTTAGCGGTTACACCGGGGAGCTGTTTTTT. Translation: CASTVSGYTGELFF.

The chain uses TRBV29-1 and TRBJ2-1; no reliable D call. The germline V gene encodes CDR1 SQVTM and CDR2 ANQGSEA. The CDR3 sequence is 14 residues long. V lost 4 bases to trimming and J lost 0 bases, with 10 bases between them. The CDR3 DNA follows: TGCAGCGTTGCTCGGCTAGTCTCCTACAATGAGCAGTTCTTC. This encodes CSVARLVSYNEQFF.

The V and J genes are TRBV7-9 and TRBJ1-1; D is perhaps TRBD1 (5 bases). Germline V gives CDR1 SEHNR, CDR2 FQNEAQ (reference sequence). This CDR3 has 13 amino acids. V dropped 4 bases and J dropped 4 bases, with 10 bases sitting between them. In DNA form, the CDR3 reads TGTGCCAGCAGCTCATTGACAGTCACTGAAGCTTTCTTT. Protein sequence: CASSSLTVTEAFF.

This clone occurred once. This chain uses TRBV7-2 with TRBJ1-1; D is perhaps TRBD1 (6 bases). The V end lost 5 bases, the J end lost 6 bases, and 13 bases lay between the germline ends. CDR1 and CDR2 (germline): SGHTA, FQGNSA. The CDR3 covers 13 residues. The CDR3 loop is CASSPHRDSEAFF. The CDR3 DNA reads TGTGCCAGCAGCCCACACAGGGATTCTGAAGCTTTCTTT.

The J gene is TRBJ2-7, the V gene TRBV11-2; 8 nucleotides agree with TRBD1. The junction had 7 bases not matched to a gene; V was cut back by 4 bases and J by 5 bases. The CDR3 is made up of 14 amino acids. Germline CDR1 and CDR2: SGHAT and FQNNGV. CDR3 protein: CASSSRQGRDEQYF. CDR3 nucleotides: TGTGCCAGCAGCTCTCGACAGGGGAGAGACGAGCAGTACTTC. The entire variable domain, with the rest obtained from reference TRBV11-2 and TRBJ2-7, is as follows: EAGVAQSPRYKIIEKRQSVAFWCNPISGHATLYWYQQILGQGPKLLIQFQNNGVVDDSQLPKDRFSAERLKGVDSTLKIQPAKLEDSAVYLCASSSRQGRDEQYFGPGTRLTVT.

This clone has just one count. This chain joins TRBV7-2 and TRBJ2-7, with 7 bases fitting TRBD1. CDR1 and CDR2 from the germline V gene are SGHTA and FQGNSA. The CDR3 runs to 14 residues. Germline trimming cut 4 bases from V and 2 bases from J; bases unmatched to any gene: 5. The CDR3 coding sequence is TGTGCCAGCAGCTCACAGGGGCGCGCCTACGAGCAGTACTTC. Translating it yields CASSSQGRAYEQYF.

The chain couples TRBV19 to TRBJ1-2; the D is unclear. Between the trimmed V and J ends, which lost 5 bases and 0 bases, there was a span of 4 bases. Germline values: CDR1 LNHDA, CDR2 SQIVND (reference sequence). The CDR3 totals 12 residues. Here the CDR3 reads CASSLANYGYTF. In DNA form, the CDR3 reads TGTGCCAGTAGTCTTGCTAACTATGGCTACACCTTC.

This chain uses TRBV12-5 with TRBJ2-1; perhaps TRBD1 as D (6 bases). With 9 bases removed from V and 6 bases from J, the gap between germline ends came to 15 bases. CDR3 size: 13 residues. Germline CDR1 LGHNT, CDR2 FRNRAP. The CDR3 region has the DNA TGTGCTAGAGGACAGTACCTCGGCAATGAGCAGTTCTTC. As protein: CARGQYLGNEQFF.

The chain joins TRBV5-1 to TRBJ2-7, with 9 bases matching TRBD1. The trim removed 2 bases at V and 0 bases at J, leaving 6 bases unmatched. There are 16 residues in the CDR3. The germline CDR1 and CDR2 sequences are SGHRS and YFSETQ. The CDR3 DNA reads TGCGCCAGCAGCTTATTACCGGGACAGGGCTCCTACGAGCAGTACTTC. Its protein is CASSLLPGQGSYEQYF.

The chain links TRBV6-5 to TRBJ1-4; no definite D call. From germline, CDR1 is MNHEY and CDR2 SVGAGI. This CDR3 has 16 amino acids. Between the trimmed V and J ends, which lost 2 bases and 3 bases, there was a span of 13 bases. The CDR3 nucleotides are TGTGCCAGCAGTTACGAGCCGCCCCGGGCTAATGAAAAACTGTTTTTT. Residues: CASSYEPPRANEKLFF.

This clone has just one count. This chain links TRBV6-6 with TRBJ1-4; D gene uncertain. Germline CDR1 and CDR2: MNHNY and SVGAGI (reference sequence). This CDR3 is 14 amino acids long. With 0 bases removed from V and 5 bases from J, the gap between germline ends came to 7 bases. The CDR3 sequence: CASSYSRENEKLFF. CDR3 nucleotides: TGTGCCAGCAGTTACTCCAGAGAAAATGAAAAACTGTTTTTT.

The chain employs TRBV5-1 and TRBJ2-5; D call uncertain. The V gene's germline CDR1 is SGHRS and CDR2 YFSETQ. The V end was cut by 3 bases, the J end by 2 bases, with 8 bases between. The CDR3 runs 13 residues. CDR3 loop: CASSSEGQETQYF. CDR3 DNA: TGCGCCAGCAGCTCGGAAGGTCAAGAGACCCAGTACTTC.

This chain connects TRBV18 to TRBJ1-1, with a tentative D call TRBD1 (5 bases). V was trimmed by 2 bases and J by 1 base, leaving 11 bases between them. The germline V gene has CDR1 KGHSH and CDR2 LQKENI. CDR3 length: 15 amino acids. CDR3 sequence (DNA): TGTGCCAGCTCACCATGGGCGGGGGAGAACACTGAAGCTTTCTTT. This gives the protein CASSPWAGENTEAFF.

The chain combines TRBV2 with TRBJ1-1; D is uncertain. Germline V gene data show CDR1 as SNHLY and CDR2 as FYNNEI. CDR3 length equals 14 residues. Trimming pared 8 bases from V and 0 bases from J, leaving 13 bases between. This CDR3 reads CASGGRPMNTEAFF. The CDR3 region has the DNA TGTGCCAGCGGAGGGAGACCCATGAACACTGAAGCTTTCTTT.

V is TRBV19 and J is TRBJ2-3, with TRBD1 identical over 8 bases. The CDR3 sequence is 15 residues long. From germline, CDR1 is LNHDA and CDR2 SQIVND (reference sequence). With 5 bases clipped from V and 3 bases from J, the junction kept 7 bases outside the gene matches. CDR3 protein: CASSRWQGATDTQYF. The CDR3 DNA follows: TGTGCCAGTAGTCGGTGGCAGGGGGCAACAGATACGCAGTATTTT.

V and J are TRBV30 and TRBJ1-2, with 8 bases lining up with TRBD1. The CDR3 is 12 amino acids. Trimming removed 3 bases from V and 11 bases from J; junction bases left unmatched: 8. The V gene's germline CDR1 is GTSNPN and CDR2 SVGIG (reference sequence). The CDR3: CAWSPRTGPYTF. In nucleotides, the CDR3 is TGTGCCTGGAGCCCCCGGACAGGGCCGTACACCTTC.

On this clone: The same CDR3 can be traced to other DNA sequences in this sample. The V call is TRBV13, the J call TRBJ2-7, with D maybe TRBD2 (5 bases). Germline V gives CDR1 PRHDT, CDR2 FYEKMQ (reference sequence). Trimming cost V 6 bases and J 4 bases, with 16 bases left between them. The CDR3 spans 14 residues. Here the CDR3 DNA reads TGTGCCAGCAGTATACTGGAGAGAGGGTACGAGCAGTACTTC. The encoded protein is CASSILERGYEQYF.

The chain has TRBV7-2 and TRBJ2-3, with 8 bases that match TRBD2. The V and J ends lost 4 bases and 4 bases, in that order; junction bases with no gene match: 10. The CDR3 spans 16 residues. Germline lookup yields CDR1 SGHTA and CDR2 FQGNSA. In DNA form, the CDR3 reads TGTGCCAGCAGCTCCCCCGAGCGGGGGATGTCAGATACGCAGTATTTT. It codes for CASSSPERGMSDTQYF.

J is TRBJ2-1 and V is TRBV27, with a possible D match to TRBD2 (6 bases). Trimming removed 6 bases from V and 13 bases from J, with 16 bases in between. Germline V gene sequence: CDR1 MNHEY, CDR2 SMNVEV (reference sequence). CDR3 length equals 12 residues. For the CDR3, the DNA is TGTGCCAGCAGCCGGGTCGGGAGCCTCCAGTTCTTC. Translated: CASSRVGSLQFF.